Each of the 27 T cell receptor beta chains below was sequenced from the same sample in a study of response to subunit inactivated influenza vaccine. One entry per CDR3 protein, called by TCRdb with MiXCR from the RT-PCR reads. The repertoire holds hundreds of thousands of distinct CDR3 sequences, with approximately 7.1% as singletons. Sequencing was performed on PBMCs from blood, taken 23 months after vaccination. The receptors derive from a man aged 50-75 years who received an inactivated influenza vaccine.

In this sample, this clonotype turned up many times. V is TRBV28 and J is TRBJ1-1; unclear D gene. V lost 10 bases to trimming and J lost 4 bases, with 16 bases between them. The CDR3 is made up of 13 amino acids. CDR1 is MDHEN, CDR2 SYDVKM, per germline. CDR3 coding DNA: TGTGCCACCCAACCGGCGGAGACCACTGAAGCTTTCTTT. Its translation: CATQPAETTEAFF.

The chain uses TRBV2 and TRBJ2-7; TRBD1 might be the D (7 bases). Trimming cost V 2 bases and J 2 bases, with 13 bases left between them. The CDR3 has 15 residues. Germline CDR1 SNHLY, CDR2 FYNNEI. CDR3 nucleotides: TGTGCCAGCAGTGAACGGAGGGGGCCCCCCTACGAGCAGTACTTC. This translates into CASSERRGPPYEQYF.

This clonotype was seen ten or more times. The CDR3 reads CASSYSDRGYGYTF. Here the CDR3 DNA reads TGTGCCAGCAGTTACAGTGACAGGGGATATGGCTACACCTTC. The rearrangement links TRBV6-5 to TRBJ1-2; TRBD1 aligns across 8 bases. Unmatched junction bases numbered 4, after V lost 2 bases and J lost 5 bases. This CDR3 region has 14 residues. The germline V gene encodes CDR1 MNHEY and CDR2 SVGAGI.

This clonotype has just a few counts. This chain connects TRBV7-9 to TRBJ2-3; 7 bases are shared with TRBD1. There are 15 residues in the CDR3. Germline CDR1 reads SEHNR; CDR2 reads FQNEAQ (reference sequence). After removal of 7 bases from V and 0 bases from J, the junction contained 7 bases not matched to a gene. CDR3 DNA sequence: TGTGCCAGCAACGGGGACAGCCCTAGCACAGATACGCAGTATTTT. Translated: CASNGDSPSTDTQYF.

This chain links TRBV5-6 with TRBJ2-7; D gene unclear. Between the trimmed V and J ends, which lost 0 bases and 2 bases, there was a span of 12 bases. Germline values: CDR1 SGHDT, CDR2 YYEEEE. CDR3 size: 15 residues. The chain's CDR3 is CASSLGSFPTYEQYF. DNA of the CDR3: TGTGCCAGCAGCTTGGGGAGCTTCCCTACCTACGAGCAGTACTTC.

V is TRBV20-1 and J is TRBJ2-3; tentative D call: TRBD2 (5 bases). The germline CDR1 and CDR2 sequences are DFQATT and SNEGSKA (reference sequence). CDR3 length equals 16 residues. V was trimmed by 6 bases and J by 5 bases, leaving 24 bases between them. CDR3 nucleotide sequence: TGCAGTGCCCCCGCGGGCAGCCGCTCGGATGAAGATACGCAGTATTTT. Protein: CSAPAGSRSDEDTQYF.

The sample holds a few counts of this clonotype. The chain links TRBV4-1 to TRBJ2-7, with D uncertain. The V end lost 1 base, the J end lost 0 bases, and 13 bases lay between the germline ends. The CDR3 has 16 residues. Germline V gives CDR1 MGHRA, CDR2 YSYEKL. CDR3: CASSQGAAFSSYEQYF. The CDR3 DNA sequence: TGCGCCAGCAGCCAAGGGGCAGCTTTTAGCTCCTACGAGCAGTACTTC.

V and J are TRBV6-1 and TRBJ2-7; 10 bases map to TRBD1. The V gene's germline CDR1 is MNHNS and CDR2 SASEGT. Unmatched junction bases numbered 4, after V lost 4 bases and J lost 1 base. The CDR3 extends over 15 amino acids. This chain's CDR3 is CASSAGTGASYEQYF. The CDR3 DNA sequence: TGTGCCAGCAGTGCCGGGACAGGGGCGTCCTACGAGCAGTACTTC.

This clonotype was found many times. This chain joins TRBV6-2 or TRBV6-3 and TRBJ2-7; the D is unclear. CDR3 length: 13 residues. Germline V gene data show CDR1 as MNHEY and CDR2 as SVGEGT. V was pared by 0 bases and J by 2 bases, with 5 bases between. The CDR3, as DNA: TGTGCCAGCAGTTACTCGACGCCCTACGAGCAGTACTTC. It codes for CASSYSTPYEQYF.

As regards this clonotype: The junction departs from germline at one end; a sequencing error may be responsible. V usage is TRBV6-5 and J usage is TRBJ2-3, with D possibly matching TRBD2 (6 bases). The CDR3 loop spans 15 amino acids. Germline V gene data show CDR1 as MNHEY and CDR2 as SVGAGI. CDR3 protein: CASSYGAGSTDTQFF. The CDR3 DNA reads as TGTGCCAGCAGTTACGGTGCGGGAAGCACAGATACGCAGTTTTTT.

This clonotype was detected a few times. The chain carries TRBV6-1 and TRBJ1-2, with 7 bases that match TRBD1. The J segment lost 4 bases and the V segment lost 6 bases, leaving 5 bases of the junction unmatched. The CDR3 is 13 residues long. Germline loops: CDR1 MNHNS, CDR2 SASEGT. The DNA for the CDR3 is TGTGCCAGCAGATTGGGACAGTTCTATGGCTACACCTTC. This codes for CASRLGQFYGYTF.

This clonotype was seen at least ten times. J is TRBJ2-7 and V is TRBV28; the D gene is possibly TRBD1 (5 bases). The V end lost 4 bases, the J end lost 2 bases, and 18 bases lay between the germline ends. The CDR3 is 16 amino acids. Germline V gene lookup returns CDR1 MDHEN and CDR2 SYDVKM. Here the CDR3 reads CASSSLPLSTAYEQYF. In DNA, the CDR3 is TGTGCCAGCAGTTCTCTACCCCTTTCGACAGCCTACGAGCAGTACTTC.

Ten or more counts support this clonotype. The V gene is TRBV9, the J gene TRBJ2-1; D is perhaps TRBD1 (6 bases). This CDR3 has 13 residues. Germline V gene data show CDR1 as SGDLS and CDR2 as YYNGEE. With 2 bases removed from V and 9 bases from J, the gap between germline ends came to 12 bases. In DNA, the CDR3 is TGTGCCAGCAGCGTGGGTCAGGGGCTTGAGCAGTTCTTC. Translated: CASSVGQGLEQFF.

The chain links TRBV20-1 to TRBJ2-1; no firm D call. Germline V gene data show CDR1 as DFQATT and CDR2 as SNEGSKA (reference sequence). The V end lost 2 bases, the J end lost 9 bases, and 5 bases lay between the germline ends. The length of the CDR3 is 10 residues. The CDR3 is CSARLGEQFF. CDR3 nucleotide sequence: TGCAGTGCTAGACTCGGTGAGCAGTTCTTC.

V gene TRBV28 combines with J gene TRBJ2-1; D is unresolved. Trimming left V 3 bases short and J 0 bases short, with 18 bases between. The CDR3 has 18 residues. In germline, CDR1 is MDHEN, CDR2 SYDVKM. The CDR3 DNA sequence: TGTGCCAGCAGTTTGGAAGGGTGGACCACGAGCTCCTACAATGAGCAGTTCTTC. Translating gives CASSLEGWTTSSYNEQFF.

This chain links TRBV12-3 or TRBV12-4 with TRBJ1-5, with 7 bases aligning to TRBD1. V lost 3 bases and J lost 0; bases outside the gene matches: 5. The CDR3 extends over 16 amino acids. Written as DNA, the CDR3 is TGTGCCAGCAGTTTTGGGACAGCGGATAGCAATCAGCCCCAGCATTTT. This sequence encodes CASSFGTADSNQPQHF.

This clonotype was seen at least ten times. This chain uses TRBV6-5 with TRBJ1-1, with 7 bases lining up with TRBD1. Germline V CDR1 and CDR2: MNHEY, SVGAGI. The trim removed 4 bases at V and 1 base at J, leaving 12 bases unmatched. The CDR3 totals 17 residues. The CDR3 nucleotides read TGTGCCAGCAGTTCACCCCTACTCCGGACAGGGAACACTGAAGCTTTCTTT. This sequence encodes CASSSPLLRTGNTEAFF.

The table lists this clonotype with a count of one. This is likely a read error, given that the CDR3 carries no conserved phenylalanine or tryptophan at its end. The limits of the CDR3 on the DNA are not certain, so only TCRdb's listed CDR3 is given. The chain carries TRBV7-2 and TRBJ2-1. The CDR3 contains 12 residues when both ends are counted. Germline CDR1 SGHTA, CDR2 FQGNSA. CDR3 in amino acids: CASSLAGSNPFV.

The sample holds a few counts of this clonotype. V gene TRBV7-8 combines with J gene TRBJ1-1; no reliable D call. Germline CDR1 SGHVS, CDR2 FQNEAQ. The CDR3 loop spans 14 amino acids. The ends were cut back, 2 bases at V and 1 base at J, with 8 bases in the middle. The CDR3 coding sequence is TGTGCCAGCAGCTTACAGGCCACGAACACTGAAGCTTTCTTT. Translating it yields CASSLQATNTEAFF.

This clonotype has ten or more counts. This rearrangement joins TRBV29-1 to TRBJ2-6, with D perhaps assigned TRBD1 or TRBD2 (5 bases each). CDR1 is SQVTM and CDR2 is ANQGSEA in the germline V gene. V was shortened by 6 bases and J by 0 bases, with 12 bases between the two germline ends. The CDR3 extends over 15 amino acids. CDR3 sequence (DNA): TGCAGCGTGTCCCGGGACGGCTCTGGGGCCAACGTCCTGACTTTC. This gives the protein CSVSRDGSGANVLTF.

This clonotype was found many times. This chain joins TRBV12-3 or TRBV12-4 and TRBJ2-3; D is ambiguous. The CDR3 sequence is 11 residues long. V shed 3 bases and J shed 5 bases, with 3 bases lying between them. CDR3 sequence reads: CASSFVDTQYF. The CDR3 bases are TGTGCCAGCAGTTTCGTAGATACGCAGTATTTT.

This clonotype was found a few times. The V and J genes are TRBV7-2 and TRBJ2-1; D is undetermined. This CDR3 spans 12 amino acids. V shed 3 bases and J shed 12 bases, with 12 bases lying between them. Looked up from germline, CDR1 is SGHTA and CDR2 is FQGNSA. CDR3 coding DNA: TGTGCCAGCAGCTTGGCCTCAGCCCTGCAGTTCTTC. This encodes CASSLASALQFF. Looking up the rest from reference TRBV7-2 and TRBJ2-1 gives the full variable domain: GAGVSQSPSNKVTEKGKDVELRCDPISGHTALYWYRQSLGQGLEFLIYFQGNSAPDKSGLPSDRFSAERTGGSVSTLTIQRTQQEDSAVYLCASSLASALQFFGPGTRLTVL.

This clonotype was found a few times. This chain uses TRBV5-1 with TRBJ2-7; perhaps TRBD1 as D (6 bases). This CDR3 comprises 15 residues. Germline CDR1 and CDR2: SGHRS and YFSETQ. Trimming took 0 bases from V and 2 from J, leaving 12 bases between them. CDR3 residues: CASSLAMTGPYEQYF. In DNA form, the CDR3 reads TGCGCCAGCAGCTTGGCTATGACAGGACCCTACGAGCAGTACTTC.

This clonotype turned up a few times. J is TRBJ2-5 and V is TRBV28, with D possibly TRBD1 on 5 matching bases. Germline-derived CDR1 and CDR2 are MDHEN and SYDVKM. V lost 7 bases to trimming and J lost 1 base, with 10 bases between them. The CDR3 runs to 13 residues. CDR3 residues: CASTDDSQETQYF. Here the CDR3 DNA reads TGTGCCAGCACAGACGACAGCCAAGAGACCCAGTACTTC.

V is TRBV20-1 and J is TRBJ2-2, with 7 bases matching TRBD1. CDR3 length equals 15 residues. With V trimmed by 3 bases and J by 2 bases, 6 bases remained unmatched. Germline V lookup: CDR1 DFQATT, CDR2 SNEGSKA (reference sequence). In DNA form, the CDR3 reads TGCAGTGCTAGCATGGGACAGAGAAACACCGGGGAGCTGTTTTTT. It translates to CSASMGQRNTGELFF.

The chain recombines TRBV10-2 with TRBJ1-5; TRBD1 agrees at 8 bases. Germline CDR1 is WSHSY and CDR2 is SAAADI. The CDR3 spans 15 residues. V trimming: 6 bases; J trimming: 9 bases; junction bases outside the gene matches: 13. CDR3 in DNA: TGCGCCAGCAGAGTGAGCGGACAGGGACCAGGGCCCCAGCATTTT. Translated: CASRVSGQGPGPQHF.

This chain uses TRBV5-4 with TRBJ1-1, with 11 bases that match TRBD1. J was trimmed by 5 bases and V by 5 bases; bases with no gene match: 2. The CDR3 is 13 amino acids. Germline V gives CDR1 SGHNT, CDR2 YYREEE (reference sequence). The CDR3 DNA reads as TGTGCCAGCAGAGGGGACAGGGGGACTGAAGCTTTCTTT. This encodes CASRGDRGTEAFF.